The 19 T cell receptor beta chains presented below share a single source sample, sequenced in a study of CD8 T cells in ankylosing spondylitis. General study results and limits: What appeared characteristic of ankylosing spondylitis blood was a TCR beta motif of eight or nine highly homologous variants.

Antigen specificity for these receptors is unknown. A single record per CDR3 protein comes from TCRdb applying MiXCR to the 5' RACE reads. The sample consists of 470,000 or so distinct CDR3 sequences, roughly 27% of them appearing once. Sequenced input: blood, either unsorted or a sorted T cell fraction (not recorded which). The source is a male donor with ankylosing spondylitis.

The rearrangement joins TRBV11-2 to TRBJ2-1, with 7 bases aligning to TRBD2. The CDR3 contains 16 residues. The germline V gene encodes CDR1 SGHAT and CDR2 FQNNGV. V gave up 3 bases and J gave up 1 base; unmatched junction bases: 6. The CDR3 DNA reads TGTGCCAGCAGCTTTTTGACGGGGGGTTCCTACAATGAGCAGTTCTTC. This codes for CASSFLTGGSYNEQFF.

This clonotype was detected only a few times. The J gene is TRBJ2-3, the V gene TRBV29-1; D is tentatively TRBD1 or TRBD2 (5 bases each). Trimming left V 4 bases short and J 1 base short, with 9 bases between. CDR1 and CDR2 (germline): SQVTM, ANQGSEA. The CDR3 runs to 13 residues. CDR3 region: CSVVRDGTDTQYF. CDR3 DNA: TGCAGCGTTGTTCGGGACGGCACAGATACGCAGTATTTT.

This clonotype was picked up many times. The chain uses TRBV20-1 and TRBJ1-5; D is perhaps TRBD1 (6 bases). Germline loops: CDR1 DFQATT, CDR2 SNEGSKA (reference sequence). There are 11 residues in the CDR3. Trimming took 6 bases from V and 13 from J, leaving 16 bases between them. The CDR3, as DNA: TGCAGTGCCAATGGAGGGGGGCAGCAGCATTTT. It codes for CSANGGGQQHF.

V usage is TRBV19 and J usage is TRBJ2-1; 8 bases fit TRBD2. Germline CDR1 reads LNHDA; CDR2 reads SQIVND (reference sequence). Trimming removed 6 bases from V and 7 bases from J; junction bases left unmatched: 14. The CDR3 totals 16 residues. The CDR3 reads CASRNRSGRGVNEQFF. The CDR3 nucleotides read TGTGCCAGTAGAAACAGGAGCGGGAGAGGTGTAAATGAGCAGTTCTTC. Based on the CDR3 plus reference TRBV19 and TRBJ2-1, the full variable domain is DGGITQSPKYLFRKEGQNVTLSCEQNLNHDAMYWYRQDPGQGLRLIYYSQIVNDFQKGDIAEGYSVSREKKESFPLTVTSAQKNPTAFYLCASRNRSGRGVNEQFFGPGTRLTVL.

The rearrangement uses TRBV21-1 and TRBJ2-1; the D call TRBD2 from the table was never checked on the DNA. TRBV21-1 is a listed pseudogene. The CDR3 runs to 15 residues. The DNA for the CDR3 is TGTGCCAGCACCGTAGCGGGAGAGATCTACAATGAGCAGTTCTTC. Translated, it gives CASTVAGEIYNEQFF.

V usage is TRBV2 and J usage is TRBJ2-2; D is undetermined. The CDR3 covers 14 residues. V was trimmed by 7 bases and J by 2 bases, leaving 11 bases between them. The germline gives CDR1 SNHLY, CDR2 FYNNEI. For the CDR3, the DNA is TGTGCCAGCACCCCCCGTCAAAACACCGGGGAGCTGTTTTTT. It codes for CASTPRQNTGELFF.

This clonotype showed up just a few times. The V and J genes are TRBV24-1 and TRBJ2-1; D is uncertain. V shed 7 bases and J shed 4 bases, with 7 bases lying between them. Germline CDR1 is KGHDR and CDR2 is SFDVKD. The CDR3 runs 12 residues. Written as DNA, the CDR3 is TGTGCCACCAGCTATCAGTACAATGAGCAGTTCTTC. It codes for CATSYQYNEQFF.

This clonotype showed up many times. V gene TRBV20-1 combines with J gene TRBJ2-3; possibly TRBD1 for D (5 bases). CDR1 is DFQATT and CDR2 is SNEGSKA in the germline V gene (reference sequence). V dropped 6 bases and J dropped 4 bases, with 20 bases sitting between them. CDR3 length: 15 residues. The CDR3 reads CSAPGRVSLPDTQYF. CDR3 sequence (DNA): TGCAGTGCGCCCGGCAGGGTTTCGCTCCCAGATACGCAGTATTTT.

The chain is built from TRBV3-1 and TRBJ1-1; no clear D gene. CDR3 size: 14 residues. V gave up 0 bases and J gave up 9 bases, with 14 bases separating them. Germline assignment: CDR1 LGHDT and CDR2 YNNKEL (reference sequence). The CDR3 protein is CASSQEDLTAQAFF. DNA of the CDR3: TGTGCCAGCAGCCAAGAAGACTTAACTGCCCAAGCTTTCTTT.

The chain couples TRBV5-1 to TRBJ2-5; no reliable D call. Germline values: CDR1 SGHRS, CDR2 YFSETQ. V was clipped by 7 bases and J by 1 base, with 11 bases between them. The CDR3 is made up of 13 amino acids. For the CDR3, the DNA is TGCGCCAGCGAGGAACCTGGCCAAGAGACCCAGTACTTC. Encoded protein: CASEEPGQETQYF. Drawing the rest from reference TRBV5-1 and TRBJ2-5, the complete variable domain is KAGVTQTPRYLIKTRGQQVTLSCSPISGHRSVSWYQQTPGQGLQFLFEYFSETQRNKGNFPGRFSGRQFSNSRSEMNVSTLELGDSALYLCASEEPGQETQYFGPGTRLLVL.

The rearrangement links TRBV20-1 to TRBJ2-7; 9 positions match TRBD1. From germline, CDR1 is DFQATT and CDR2 SNEGSKA (reference sequence). The V and J ends lost 6 bases and 3 bases, in that order; junction bases with no gene match: 6. The CDR3 spans 13 residues. The CDR3 sequence: CSALGQGDYEQYV. DNA for the CDR3: TGCAGTGCCCTGGGACAGGGTGACTACGAGCAGTACGTC.

The V call is TRBV7-9, the J call TRBJ2-5; 8 bases line up with TRBD2. Germline V gene data show CDR1 as SEHNR and CDR2 as FQNEAQ (reference sequence). CDR3 length equals 14 residues. V was pared by 7 bases and J by 4 bases, with 8 bases of the junction left unmatched. The CDR3 protein is CASTPGLGGETQYF. As DNA, the CDR3 is TGTGCCAGCACCCCGGGACTAGGGGGAGAGACCCAGTACTTC.

The table lists this clonotype with a few counts. J is TRBJ1-5 and V is TRBV20-1; no definite D call. CDR3 length equals 13 residues. Germline-derived CDR1 and CDR2 are DFQATT and SNEGSKA (reference sequence). The V and J ends lost 6 bases and 5 bases respectively, with 14 bases between them. CDR3 sequence reads: CSAAGRADQPQHF. CDR3 coding DNA: TGCAGTGCAGCCGGCCGTGCGGATCAGCCCCAGCATTTT.

This clonotype was seen only a few times. The chain is built from TRBV3-1 and TRBJ1-2, with TRBD1 matching over 9 bases. V shed 3 bases and J 5 bases; nucleotides not matched to a gene: 4. The CDR3 spans 14 residues. The germline gives CDR1 LGHDT, CDR2 YNNKEL (reference sequence). CDR3 in DNA: TGTGCCAGCAGCCAGATGGACAGGGGATATGGCTACACCTTC. Encoded protein: CASSQMDRGYGYTF.

This clonotype appeared a few times. J is TRBJ1-2 and V is TRBV4-2, with TRBD1 matching over 7 bases. The CDR3 sequence is 16 residues long. Trimming took 3 bases from V and 1 from J; bases not matched to a gene: 8. CDR1 and CDR2 from the germline V gene are LGHNA and YNFKEQ. The CDR3 DNA reads TGTGCCAGCAGCCAGTTGACAGGGTTCCTTAACTATGGCTACACCTTC. Residues: CASSQLTGFLNYGYTF.

The V call is TRBV12-3 or TRBV12-4, the J call TRBJ1-2; D gene ambiguous. V lost 7 bases and J lost 4, with 19 bases in between. This CDR3 spans 15 amino acids. The CDR3: CASTIQLGRGYGYTF. The CDR3 DNA is TGTGCCAGCACCATCCAATTGGGGAGAGGCTATGGCTACACCTTC.

This clonotype appeared a few times. The chain recombines TRBV3-1 with TRBJ1-1; D uncertain. The V gene's germline CDR1 is LGHDT and CDR2 YNNKEL (reference sequence). Between the trimmed V and J ends, which lost 1 base and 3 bases, there was a span of 12 bases. This CDR3 has 15 residues. CDR3 residues: CASSQGVSGDTEAFF. CDR3 bases: TGTGCCAGCAGCCAAGGGGTCTCTGGAGACACTGAAGCTTTCTTT.

This clonotype was counted between two and nine times. The V call is TRBV5-1, the J call TRBJ2-7; D may correspond to TRBD1 or TRBD2 (5 bases each). The CDR3 extends over 16 amino acids. Trimming cost V 3 bases and J 1 base, with 17 bases left between them. Looked up from germline, CDR1 is SGHRS and CDR2 is YFSETQ. The DNA for the CDR3 is TGCGCCAGCAGCTCCGGGACCCTCATGGGTTCCTACGAGCAGTACTTC. Its translation: CASSSGTLMGSYEQYF.

The V call is TRBV5-1, the J call TRBJ1-2; the match to TRBD1 covers 10 bases. There are 14 residues in the CDR3. The V segment lost 3 bases and the J segment 8 bases; nucleotides outside the gene matches: 7. Germline CDR1 is SGHRS and CDR2 is YFSETQ. DNA for the CDR3: TGCGCCAGCAGCTGGGGGACAGGGGATTACGGCTACACCTTC. It specifies CASSWGTGDYGYTF.